Below, 14 T cell receptor beta chains from the same sample are listed, as sequenced in a study of blood T cells in healthy people across ages. Using a J-beta primer mix together with a sample-barcoded 5' primer, a second PCR was run for about 6 to 12 cycles. TCRdb re-called the 5' RACE reads through MiXCR, storing one row per CDR3 protein. Counted here are approximately 2,000,000 distinct CDR3 sequences, approximately 39% occurring once; the ten biggest clones make up under 25%. Sequencing used blood. Receptors originate from a human donor in good health.

In its sample, this clonotype was seen a few times. J is TRBJ1-2 and V is TRBV20-1; a possible D gene is TRBD1 (6 bases). The CDR3 spans 13 residues. The V and J ends lost 0 bases and 4 bases respectively, with 9 bases between them. Germline CDR1 and CDR2: DFQATT and SNEGSKA (reference sequence). The CDR3: CSAREQGTYGYTF. As DNA, the CDR3 is TGCAGTGCTAGAGAGCAGGGGACCTATGGCTACACCTTC.

The V and J genes are TRBV15 and TRBJ2-2; TRBD1 matches at 7 bases. Germline V gene data show CDR1 as LNHNV and CDR2 as YYDKDF (reference sequence). The V gene end was trimmed by 5 bases and the J gene end by 6 bases; junction bases not matched to a gene: 9. This CDR3 is 15 amino acids long. CDR3 region: CATSDATGAAGELFF. In nucleotides, the CDR3 is TGTGCCACCAGCGACGCCACAGGGGCCGCCGGGGAGCTGTTTTTT.

This chain uses TRBV18 with TRBJ2-3; the match to TRBD1 covers 10 bases. The CDR3 contains 14 residues. The J segment lost 5 bases and the V segment lost 4 bases, leaving 3 bases of the junction unmatched. From germline, CDR1 is KGHSH and CDR2 LQKENI. In nucleotides, the CDR3 is TGTGCCAGCTCACGACAGGGGGCGGGAGATACGCAGTATTTT. Its protein product is CASSRQGAGDTQYF.

V is TRBV3-1 and J is TRBJ2-5; 8 nucleotides match TRBD1. The junction had 13 bases not matched to a gene; V was cut back by 5 bases and J by 11 bases. CDR1 is LGHDT, CDR2 YNNKEL, per germline (reference sequence). CDR3 length equals 14 residues. The CDR3 region is CASSTPGQAYGQYF. CDR3 DNA sequence: TGTGCCAGCAGCACACCGGGACAGGCCTACGGGCAGTACTTC.

The chain carries TRBV6-2 or TRBV6-3 and TRBJ1-2, with D maybe TRBD1 (6 bases). V was pared by 1 base and J by 7 bases, with 10 bases between. Germline V gene data show CDR1 as MNHEY and CDR2 as SVGEGT. The CDR3 has 13 residues. The CDR3 bases are TGTGCCAGCAGTTACTACAGGGTTAGTGGCTACACCTTC. The encoded protein is CASSYYRVSGYTF.

This rearrangement joins TRBV29-1 to TRBJ1-1; D is uncertain. CDR3 size: 12 residues. V lost 7 bases and J lost 6, with 15 bases in between. The germline V gene encodes CDR1 SQVTM and CDR2 ANQGSEA. The CDR3 region is CSAGGGFAEAFF. The DNA for the CDR3 is TGCAGCGCAGGAGGAGGGTTCGCTGAAGCTTTCTTT.

This chain connects TRBV28 to TRBJ1-5; D is unresolved. Germline V lookup: CDR1 MDHEN, CDR2 SYDVKM. V lost 8 bases, J lost 5 bases, and 22 bases lay in between. This CDR3 comprises 16 residues. The CDR3 DNA sequence: TGTGCCAGCGTGAGGACCCACCGGTTGATTTATCAGCCCCAGCATTTT. Its protein is CASVRTHRLIYQPQHF.

V usage is TRBV9 and J usage is TRBJ2-3, with TRBD2 identical over 8 bases. The V segment lost 3 bases and the J segment 5 bases; nucleotides outside the gene matches: 8. The CDR3 covers 15 residues. CDR1 is SGDLS and CDR2 is YYNGEE in the germline V gene. The CDR3 DNA sequence: TGTGCCAGCAGCGCCCGGACTAGCTTAAGAGATACGCAGTATTTT. It translates to CASSARTSLRDTQYF. Based on the CDR3 plus reference TRBV9 and TRBJ2-3, the full variable domain is DSGVTQTPKHLITATGQRVTLRCSPRSGDLSVYWYQQSLDQGLQFLIQYYNGEERAKGNILERFSAQQFPDLHSELNLSSLELGDSALYFCASSARTSLRDTQYFGPGTRLTVL.

V usage is TRBV4-3 and J usage is TRBJ1-1; unclear D gene. Germline V lookup: CDR1 LGHNA, CDR2 YSLEER. The CDR3 has 14 residues. V lost 1 base and J 1 base, leaving 7 bases between the germline ends. CDR3 protein: CASSQAPTNTEAFF. CDR3 in DNA: TGCGCCAGCAGCCAAGCCCCCACGAACACTGAAGCTTTCTTT.

The chain uses TRBV4-3 and TRBJ2-4, with TRBD2 as a possible D gene (5 bases). The CDR3 covers 14 residues. Deletions cut 4 bases from V and 13 bases from J, with 20 bases between. Germline V CDR1 and CDR2: LGHNA, YSLEER. This CDR3 is CASSPSRTAGEQYF. Written as DNA, the CDR3 is TGCGCCAGCAGCCCCTCACGGACTGCTGGAGAGCAGTACTTC.

The CDR3 coding sequence is TGTGCCAGCAGCTCTCTGGAGCAGGGACCCCTCCACTTT. This gives the protein CASSSLEQGPLHF. The J gene is TRBJ1-6, the V gene TRBV7-3; a weak D match, TRBD1 (5 bases). The ends were cut back, 4 bases at V and 12 bases at J, with 13 bases in the middle. Per the germline V gene, CDR1 is SGHTA and CDR2 is FQGTGA. The CDR3 is 13 amino acids.

This clonotype was recorded a few times. V is TRBV6-6 and J is TRBJ1-6; 7 nucleotides match TRBD1. Per germline, CDR1 MNHNY and CDR2 SVGAGI (reference sequence). The CDR3 extends over 15 amino acids. J gave up 9 bases and V 2 bases, and 7 bases lay outside the gene matches. In DNA, the CDR3 is TGTGCCAGCAGTTACACCGGGACAGAAGGTTCACCCCTCCACTTT. This encodes CASSYTGTEGSPLHF.

This chain links TRBV5-1 with TRBJ2-6, with TRBD2 as a possible D gene (7 bases). Germline values: CDR1 SGHRS, CDR2 YFSETQ. The CDR3 runs 19 residues. V was clipped by 1 base and J by 0 bases, with 17 bases between them. CDR3 sequence reads: CASSLFYREGLSGANVLTF. Here the CDR3 DNA reads TGCGCCAGCAGCTTGTTTTACAGGGAGGGGCTCTCTGGGGCCAACGTCCTGACTTTC. Variable domain in full (rest from reference TRBV5-1 and TRBJ2-6): KAGVTQTPRYLIKTRGQQVTLSCSPISGHRSVSWYQQTPGQGLQFLFEYFSETQRNKGNFPGRFSGRQFSNSRSEMNVSTLELGDSALYLCASSLFYREGLSGANVLTFGAGSRLTVL.

The V and J genes are TRBV10-3 and TRBJ1-5; D possibly corresponds to TRBD1 (6 bases). V was shortened by 6 bases and J by 0 bases, with 9 bases between the two germline ends. Germline values: CDR1 ENHRY, CDR2 SYGVKD. This CDR3 is built from 14 residues. CDR3 DNA: TGTGCCATCAGCACAGGGAATAGCAATCAGCCCCAGCATTTT. Amino acid sequence: CAISTGNSNQPQHF.